A single sample is the source of the 8 T cell receptor beta chains below, sequenced in a study of memory CD4+ T cells and cytomegalovirus serostatus. Here immunoSEQ multiplex PCR was the method, and the copy in TCRdb shows in-frame clones only, minus some. The sample includes around 84,000 clones, 80% of them seen just once. The sort gate was single viable CD3+CD4+CD8-CD45RO+ cells for memory CD4+ T cells. Sequenced: memory CD4+ T cells from blood. The receptors originated from an adult in good health and CMV-seronegative.

The chain has TRBV5-1 and TRBJ1-2; D unresolved. The germline V and J ends were trimmed by 0 bases and 6 bases, with 9 bases remaining between them. The CDR3 length is 13 residues. The germline V gene has CDR1 SGHRS and CDR2 YFSETQ. The CDR3 bases are TGCGCCAGCAGCTTGGTCGACGGTAATGGCTACACCTTC. Protein sequence: CASSLVDGNGYTF.

The chain uses TRBV7-9 and TRBJ1-4; weak D call: TRBD1 (5 bases). The germline V and J ends were trimmed by 3 bases and 0 bases, with 11 bases remaining between them. The CDR3 extends over 16 amino acids. The V gene's germline CDR1 is SEHNR and CDR2 FQNEAQ (reference sequence). Here the CDR3 DNA reads TGTGCCAGCAGCTTGGGGCCCGGGGCAACTAATGAAAAACTGTTTTTT. Residues: CASSLGPGATNEKLFF.

The chain has TRBV30 and TRBJ1-5; D is unresolved. The germline gives CDR1 GTSNPN, CDR2 SVGIG (reference sequence). The CDR3 totals 13 residues. V lost 4 bases, J lost 2 bases, and 9 bases lay in between. This CDR3 reads CAWNGHGNQPQHF. CDR3 DNA sequence: TGTGCCTGGAATGGGCACGGCAATCAGCCCCAGCATTTT. The entire variable domain, with the rest obtained from reference TRBV30 and TRBJ1-5, is as follows: SQTIHQWPATLVQPVGSPLSLECTVEGTSNPNLYWYRQAAGRGLQLLFYSVGIGQISSEVPQNLSASRPQDRQFILSSKKLLLSDSGFYLCAWNGHGNQPQHFGDGTRLSIL.

The chain couples TRBV6-6 to TRBJ1-2; a weak D match, TRBD1 (5 bases). This CDR3 region has 15 residues. Between the trimmed V and J ends, which lost 4 bases and 8 bases, there was a span of 20 bases. CDR1 MNHNY and CDR2 SVGAGI come from the germline V gene (reference sequence). CDR3 residues: CASSSWGFGGGGYTF. Here the CDR3 DNA reads TGTGCCAGCAGTTCTTGGGGTTTCGGGGGAGGAGGCTACACCTTC.

This chain connects TRBV30 to TRBJ1-1; 8 bases are shared with TRBD1. The germline V gene encodes CDR1 GTSNPN and CDR2 SVGIG (reference sequence). CDR3 size: 13 residues. J gave up 3 bases and V 4 bases, and 4 bases lay outside the gene matches. The CDR3 DNA reads TGTGCCTGGAACGACAGGGGCTACACTGAAGCTTTCTTT. Amino acids: CAWNDRGYTEAFF.

CDR3 in amino acids: CASRGQDSGNTIYF. In nucleotides, the CDR3 is TGTGCCAGTAGAGGACAGGACTCTGGAAACACCATATATTTT. The chain employs TRBV19 and TRBJ1-3; TRBD1 aligns across 7 bases. The trim removed 6 bases at V and 0 bases at J, leaving 2 bases unmatched. Germline lookup yields CDR1 LNHDA and CDR2 SQIVND (reference sequence). The CDR3 extends over 14 amino acids.

This clone appeared a single time. The rearrangement joins TRBV7-2 to TRBJ2-3; D uncertain. Germline lookup yields CDR1 SGHTA and CDR2 FQGNSA. This CDR3 has 16 amino acids. Deletions cut 4 bases from V and 5 bases from J, with 19 bases between. The CDR3 sequence is CASSSGSTSRIDTQYF. The CDR3 DNA sequence: TGTGCCAGCAGCTCGGGCAGTACTTCCCGGATAGATACGCAGTATTTT. The full variable domain, its missing parts supplied by reference TRBV7-2 and TRBJ2-3, is GAGVSQSPSNKVTEKGKDVELRCDPISGHTALYWYRQSLGQGLEFLIYFQGNSAPDKSGLPSDRFSAERTGGSVSTLTIQRTQQEDSAVYLCASSSGSTSRIDTQYFGPGTRLTVL.

The chain recombines TRBV7-9 with TRBJ2-5; D not resolved. V was trimmed by 4 bases and J by 6 bases, leaving 6 bases between them. CDR1 is SEHNR, CDR2 FQNEAQ, per germline (reference sequence). The CDR3 totals 11 residues. The CDR3 loop is CASSSEQTQYF. In nucleotides, the CDR3 is TGTGCCAGCAGCTCCGAGCAGACCCAGTACTTC.